Following are 18 T cell receptor beta chains from one sample sequenced in a study of T cell responses to AZD1222 COVID-19 vaccine. The table came from immunoSEQ multiplex PCR; TCRdb's copy has only in-frame clones and leaves some out. The sample shows 95,000 to 110,000 clones, 75% to 95% of them seen only once. The sequences come from peripheral blood, collected 28 days after the second AZD1222 dose. The receptors derive from an adult who received the AZD1222 COVID-19 vaccine.

This rearrangement joins TRBV10-3 to TRBJ2-7, with D unresolved. The CDR3 spans 11 residues. From germline, CDR1 is ENHRY and CDR2 SYGVKD. The V end was cut by 10 bases, the J end by 2 bases, with 9 bases between. CDR3 nucleotide sequence: TGTGCCACCGCTGGTGCCTACGAGCAGTACTTC. It encodes CATAGAYEQYF.

The chain joins TRBV27 to TRBJ1-1, with D uncertain. The CDR3 length is 13 residues. Looked up from germline, CDR1 is MNHEY and CDR2 is SMNVEV (reference sequence). The V end lost 5 bases, the J end lost 1 base, and 8 bases lay between the germline ends. CDR3 loop: CASSHQGNTEAFF. As DNA, the CDR3 is TGTGCCAGCAGTCACCAAGGGAACACTGAAGCTTTCTTT.

This clone has only one observation. The chain joins TRBV6-5 to TRBJ2-5, with D unclear. V shed 2 bases and J shed 4 bases, with 5 bases lying between them. Germline loops: CDR1 MNHEY, CDR2 SVGAGI. The CDR3 runs 12 residues. In DNA form, the CDR3 reads TGTGCCAGCAGTTACATAGGAGAGACCCAGTACTTC. This sequence encodes CASSYIGETQYF.

This chain connects TRBV28 to TRBJ1-2; the D is unclear. This CDR3 has 15 amino acids. The germline V and J ends were trimmed by 2 bases and 2 bases, with 12 bases remaining between them. CDR1 MDHEN and CDR2 SYDVKM come from the germline V gene. CDR3 amino acids: CASSLSLTANYGYTF. DNA for the CDR3: TGTGCCAGCAGTTTAAGTCTCACGGCAAACTATGGCTACACCTTC.

The DNA of the CDR3 is TGCGCCAGCAGCCCGGGACAGGGGGTGAACACTGAAGCTTTCTTT. Protein: CASSPGQGVNTEAFF. The V call is TRBV5-1, the J call TRBJ1-1; 11 bases line up with TRBD1. CDR3 length equals 15 residues. V was clipped by 4 bases and J by 0 bases; unmatched bases: 2. CDR1 is SGHRS and CDR2 is YFSETQ in the germline V gene.

V gene TRBV7-2 combines with J gene TRBJ2-2; D could derive from TRBD1 or TRBD2 (5 bases each). The CDR3 spans 13 residues. V shed 1 base and J shed 7 bases, with 7 bases lying between them. Germline values: CDR1 SGHTA, CDR2 FQGNSA. The CDR3, as DNA: TGTGCCAGCAGCTTAGGGGGGAGCGGGGAGCTGTTTTTT. Protein: CASSLGGSGELFF.

This chain uses TRBV19 with TRBJ2-3; 8 bases map to TRBD2. J gave up 4 bases and V 5 bases, and 11 bases lay outside the gene matches. In germline, CDR1 is LNHDA, CDR2 SQIVND (reference sequence). The CDR3 contains 16 residues. CDR3 residues: CASSSALAVPPDTQYF. Here the CDR3 DNA reads TGTGCCAGTAGTTCCGCACTAGCGGTTCCCCCAGATACGCAGTATTTT.

The chain combines TRBV7-2 with TRBJ1-5; unclear D gene. With 5 bases removed from V and 4 bases from J, the gap between germline ends came to 12 bases. The CDR3 has 14 amino acids. Germline assignment: CDR1 SGHTA and CDR2 FQGNSA. The CDR3 DNA sequence: TGTGCCAGCAGCGACCGTACACGGAATCAGCCCCAGCATTTT. Translation: CASSDRTRNQPQHF.

The chain links TRBV6-2 or TRBV6-3 to TRBJ2-7; maybe TRBD2 (7 bases). The CDR3 has 15 amino acids. V was cut by 5 bases and J by 4 bases, with 18 bases left in between. Germline values: CDR1 MNHEY, CDR2 SVGEGT. The CDR3 loop is CASSTGGRERYEQYF. DNA for the CDR3: TGTGCCAGCAGTACCGGGGGGCGGGAGAGGTACGAGCAGTACTTC.

V gene TRBV5-1 combines with J gene TRBJ1-5, with 8 nucleotides matching TRBD1. After removal of 2 bases from V and 5 bases from J, the junction contained 3 bases not matched to a gene. The CDR3 totals 14 residues. From germline, CDR1 is SGHRS and CDR2 YFSETQ. CDR3 residues: CASSLGQGHQPQHF. The CDR3 DNA sequence: TGCGCCAGCAGCTTAGGACAGGGCCATCAGCCCCAGCATTTT.

The chain carries TRBV5-6 and TRBJ1-3; maybe TRBD1 (6 bases). Germline values: CDR1 SGHDT, CDR2 YYEEEE. Between the trimmed V and J ends, which lost 6 bases and 0 bases, there was a span of 13 bases. The CDR3 has 15 residues. The CDR3 sequence: CASTRLGGSGNTIYF. CDR3 bases: TGTGCCAGCACCCGGCTAGGGGGCTCTGGAAACACCATATATTTT.

The chain is built from TRBV28 and TRBJ1-6; TRBD1 aligns across 7 bases. CDR3 length: 14 amino acids. Trimming cost V 6 bases and J 8 bases; bases outside gene matches: 7. Germline assignment: CDR1 MDHEN and CDR2 SYDVKM. The CDR3 coding sequence is TGTGCCAGCAGGTCGGGAGGGGGCTATTCACCCCTCCACTTT. Translation: CASRSGGGYSPLHF. The variable domain in full, with the rest retrieved from reference TRBV28 and TRBJ1-6, is DVKVTQSSRYLVKRTGEKVFLECVQDMDHENMFWYRQDPGLGLRLIYFSYDVKMKEKGDIPEGYSVSREKKERFSLILESASTNQTSMYLCASRSGGGYSPLHFGNGTRLTVT.

The gene calls are TRBV5-1 and TRBJ1-3; D unclear. The CDR3 is 15 amino acids. CDR1 SGHRS and CDR2 YFSETQ come from the germline V gene. Trimming left V 0 bases short and J 0 bases short, with 7 bases between. The DNA for the CDR3 is TGCGCCAGCAGCTTGGACCCAGGCTCTGGAAACACCATATATTTT. Translation: CASSLDPGSGNTIYF.

The rearrangement joins TRBV30 to TRBJ1-4; 10 nucleotides line up with TRBD1. The CDR3 has 14 residues. J was trimmed by 4 bases and V by 2 bases; bases with no gene match: 1. The germline gives CDR1 GTSNPN, CDR2 SVGIG (reference sequence). CDR3 loop: CAWSRTGGNEKLFF. The CDR3 DNA reads as TGTGCCTGGAGTAGGACAGGGGGTAATGAAAAACTGTTTTTT.

This sequence joins TRBV28 and TRBJ1-2; D is ambiguous. The CDR3 is 12 residues long. V was trimmed by 5 bases and J by 6 bases, leaving 10 bases between them. In germline, CDR1 is MDHEN, CDR2 SYDVKM. The chain's CDR3 is CASSGPVDGYTF. The CDR3 coding sequence is TGTGCCAGCAGTGGACCGGTGGATGGCTACACCTTC.

The chain employs TRBV9 and TRBJ2-4; no clear D gene. The V and J ends lost 5 bases and 8 bases respectively, with 11 bases between them. Germline-derived CDR1 and CDR2 are SGDLS and YYNGEE. This CDR3 is built from 12 residues. This CDR3 reads CASSGPVDIQYF. CDR3 nucleotide sequence: TGTGCCAGCAGTGGACCGGTAGACATTCAGTACTTC.

This chain joins TRBV18 and TRBJ1-1; tentative D call: TRBD1 (6 bases). CDR1 and CDR2 from the germline V gene are KGHSH and LQKENI. This CDR3 is built from 15 residues. V was trimmed by 6 bases and J by 1 base, leaving 15 bases between them. DNA of the CDR3: TGTGCCAGCTCGAATACAGGGCAGGCGAACACTGAAGCTTTCTTT. This encodes CASSNTGQANTEAFF.

This clone appeared a single time. The V gene is TRBV4-1, the J gene TRBJ2-2, with unresolved D. The CDR3 has 14 residues. Germline V lookup: CDR1 MGHRA, CDR2 YSYEKL. Trimming stripped 1 base from V and 2 bases from J, with 5 bases between. The CDR3 DNA sequence: TGCGCCAGCAGCCAAGGTCCTAACACCGGGGAGCTGTTTTTT. The encoded protein is CASSQGPNTGELFF.